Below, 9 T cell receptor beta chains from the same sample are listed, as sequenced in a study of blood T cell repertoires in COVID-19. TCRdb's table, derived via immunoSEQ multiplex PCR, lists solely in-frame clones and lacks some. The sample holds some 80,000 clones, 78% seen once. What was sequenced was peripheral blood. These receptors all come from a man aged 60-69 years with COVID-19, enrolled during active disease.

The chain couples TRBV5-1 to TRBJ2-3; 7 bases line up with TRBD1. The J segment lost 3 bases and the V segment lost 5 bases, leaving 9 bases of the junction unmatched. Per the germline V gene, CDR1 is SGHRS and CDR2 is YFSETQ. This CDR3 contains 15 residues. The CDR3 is CASSDPGQTTDTQYF. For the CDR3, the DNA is TGCGCCAGCAGTGATCCGGGACAGACAACAGATACGCAGTATTTT.

CDR3 region: CASSLGRNKAFF. The CDR3 DNA sequence: TGTGCCAGCAGTTTGGGCAGAAACAAAGCTTTCTTT. This chain joins TRBV12-3 or TRBV12-4 and TRBJ1-1; no firm D call. Trimming cost V 3 bases and J 9 bases, with 11 bases left between them. This CDR3 spans 12 amino acids.

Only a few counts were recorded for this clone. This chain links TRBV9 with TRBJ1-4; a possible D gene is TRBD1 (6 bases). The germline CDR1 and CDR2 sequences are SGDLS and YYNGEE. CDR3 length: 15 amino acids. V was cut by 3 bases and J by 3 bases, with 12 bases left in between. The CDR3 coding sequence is TGTGCCAGCAGCGCCCGGGACATGCCTAATGAAAAACTGTTTTTT. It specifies CASSARDMPNEKLFF.

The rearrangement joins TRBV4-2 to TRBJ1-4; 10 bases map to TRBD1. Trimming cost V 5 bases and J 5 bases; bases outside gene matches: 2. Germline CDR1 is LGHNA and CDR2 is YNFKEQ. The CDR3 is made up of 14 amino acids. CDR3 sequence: CASSSGQGNEKLFF. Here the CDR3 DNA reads TGTGCCAGCAGCTCGGGACAGGGGAATGAAAAACTGTTTTTT.

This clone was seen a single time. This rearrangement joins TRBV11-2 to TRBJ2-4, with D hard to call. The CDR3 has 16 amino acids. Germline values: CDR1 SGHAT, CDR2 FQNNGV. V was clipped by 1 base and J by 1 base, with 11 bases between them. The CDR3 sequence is CASSLGMERAKNIQYF. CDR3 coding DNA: TGTGCCAGCAGCTTAGGGATGGAGAGGGCCAAAAACATTCAGTACTTC.

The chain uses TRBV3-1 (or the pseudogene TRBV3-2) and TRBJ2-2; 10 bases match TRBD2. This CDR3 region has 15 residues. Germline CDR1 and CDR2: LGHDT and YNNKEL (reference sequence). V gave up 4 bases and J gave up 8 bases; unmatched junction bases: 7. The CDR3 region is CASSPSSGGGGELFF. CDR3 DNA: TGTGCCAGCAGCCCCTCTAGCGGGGGCGGGGGGGAGCTGTTTTTT.

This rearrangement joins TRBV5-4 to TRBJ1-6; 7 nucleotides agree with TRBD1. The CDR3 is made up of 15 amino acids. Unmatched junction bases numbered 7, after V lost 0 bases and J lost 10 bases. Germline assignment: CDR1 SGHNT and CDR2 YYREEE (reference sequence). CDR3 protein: CASSLGGDRGSPLHF. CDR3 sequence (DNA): TGTGCCAGCAGCTTGGGGGGGGACAGAGGCTCACCCCTCCACTTT.

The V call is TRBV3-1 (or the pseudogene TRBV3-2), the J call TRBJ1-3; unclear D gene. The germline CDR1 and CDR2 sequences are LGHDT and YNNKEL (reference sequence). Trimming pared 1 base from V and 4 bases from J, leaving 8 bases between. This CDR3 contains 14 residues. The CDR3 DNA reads TGTGCCAGCAGCCAAGGGCGGTACGGAAACACCATATATTTT. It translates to CASSQGRYGNTIYF.

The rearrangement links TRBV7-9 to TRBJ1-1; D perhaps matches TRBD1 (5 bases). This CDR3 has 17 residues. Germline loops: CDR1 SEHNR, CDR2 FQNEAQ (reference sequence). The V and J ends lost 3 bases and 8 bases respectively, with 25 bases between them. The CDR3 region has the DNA TGTGCCAGCAGCTTTAGTGGTACAGGTAGCAGATCACGAGAAGCTTTCTTT. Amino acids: CASSFSGTGSRSREAFF.